This T cell receptor (beta chain) was obtained from a study of T cells of healthy individuals. MiXCR, run by TCRdb on the 5' RACE reads, gives a single entry per CDR3 protein. Here the sample spans roughly 87,000 distinct CDR3 sequences, roughly a sixth being singletons. In its sample, this clonotype was seen a few times. Per the germline V gene, CDR1 is MNHEY and CDR2 is SMNVEV (reference sequence). The CDR3 totals 14 residues. V trimming: 4 bases; J trimming: 4 bases; junction bases outside the gene matches: 3. The receptor was isolated from a human donor in good health. The V gene is TRBV27, the J gene TRBJ1-1, with TRBD1 matching 10 bases. Here the CDR3 reads CASSWTGGGTEAFF. DNA for the CDR3: TGTGCCAGCAGTTGGACAGGGGGAGGCACTGAAGCTTTCTTT.